Included here is one T cell receptor beta chain sequence, with context. The antigen is not known. The record originates from a study of blood T cells in healthy people across ages. Broader study findings: Higher diversity, along with more naive CD4+ cells, distinguished long-lived donors from aged donors.

CDR1 is LGHDT, CDR2 YNNKEL, per germline (reference sequence). The CDR3 consists of 16 residues. V lost 1 base and J lost 1, with 11 bases in between. Healthy Caucasians from Russia aged roughly 6 to 95 served as donors. About 10 milliliters was the volume of peripheral blood drawn from each donor. A second roughly 6 to 11 cycle PCR used barcoded and J-beta primers. From the 5' RACE reads, TCRdb called clonotypes with MiXCR, one entry per CDR3 protein. This table has 1.5 million to 2 million distinct CDR3 sequences, around 36% appearing once. Sequencing used blood. The chain links TRBV3-1 to TRBJ1-5; tentative D call: TRBD1 (6 bases). This TCR was sampled from a young woman in good health. The CDR3 loop is CASSQGGARSNQPQHF. The CDR3 DNA reads as TGTGCCAGCAGCCAAGGGGGGGCGCGGAGCAATCAGCCCCAGCATTTT.